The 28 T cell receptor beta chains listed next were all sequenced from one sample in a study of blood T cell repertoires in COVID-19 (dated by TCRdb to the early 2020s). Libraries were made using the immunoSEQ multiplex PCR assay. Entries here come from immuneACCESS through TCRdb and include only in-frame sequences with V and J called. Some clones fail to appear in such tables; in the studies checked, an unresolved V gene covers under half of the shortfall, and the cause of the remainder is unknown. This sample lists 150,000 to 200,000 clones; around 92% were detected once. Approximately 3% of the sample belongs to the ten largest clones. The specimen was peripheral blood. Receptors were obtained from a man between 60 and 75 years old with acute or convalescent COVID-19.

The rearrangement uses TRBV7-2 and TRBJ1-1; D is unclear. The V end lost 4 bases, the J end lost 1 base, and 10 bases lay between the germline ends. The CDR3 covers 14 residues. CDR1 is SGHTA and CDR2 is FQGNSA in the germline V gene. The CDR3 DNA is TGTGCCAGCAGCTCCGGGTCCTCGAACACTGAAGCTTTCTTT. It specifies CASSSGSSNTEAFF.

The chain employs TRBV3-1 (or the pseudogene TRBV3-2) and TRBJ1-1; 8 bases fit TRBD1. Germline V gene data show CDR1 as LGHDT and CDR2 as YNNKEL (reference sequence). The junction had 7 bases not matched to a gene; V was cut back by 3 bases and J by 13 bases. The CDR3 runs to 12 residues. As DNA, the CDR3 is TGTGCCAGCAGCCACGAGCCAGGGGGCATTTTCTTT. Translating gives CASSHEPGGIFF.

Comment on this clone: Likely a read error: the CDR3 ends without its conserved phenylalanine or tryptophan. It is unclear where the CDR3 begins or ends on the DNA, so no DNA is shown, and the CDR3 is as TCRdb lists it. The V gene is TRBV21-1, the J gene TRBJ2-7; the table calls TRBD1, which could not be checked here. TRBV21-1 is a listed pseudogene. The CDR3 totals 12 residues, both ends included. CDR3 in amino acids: CASSKSGQGARS.

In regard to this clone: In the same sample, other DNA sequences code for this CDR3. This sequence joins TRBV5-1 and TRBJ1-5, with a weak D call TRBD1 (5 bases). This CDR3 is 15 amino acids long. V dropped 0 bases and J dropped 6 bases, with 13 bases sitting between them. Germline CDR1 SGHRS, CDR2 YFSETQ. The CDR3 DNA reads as TGCGCCAGCAGCTTGGAGGGCCAGGGAGGTCAGCCCCAGCATTTT. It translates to CASSLEGQGGQPQHF.

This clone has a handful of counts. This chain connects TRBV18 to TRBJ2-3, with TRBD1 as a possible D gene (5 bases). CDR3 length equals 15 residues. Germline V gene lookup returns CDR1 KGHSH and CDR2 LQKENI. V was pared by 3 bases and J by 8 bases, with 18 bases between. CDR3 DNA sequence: TGTGCCAGCTCACCCACCACCAGGGCCCCCGGTACGCAGTATTTT. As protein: CASSPTTRAPGTQYF.

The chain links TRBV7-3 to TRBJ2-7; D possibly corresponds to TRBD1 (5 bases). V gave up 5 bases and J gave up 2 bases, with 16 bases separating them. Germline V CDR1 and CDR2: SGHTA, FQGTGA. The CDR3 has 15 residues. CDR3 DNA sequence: TGTGCCAGCAGCCAAAACCCAGGACAAGCCTACGAGCAGTACTTC. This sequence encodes CASSQNPGQAYEQYF. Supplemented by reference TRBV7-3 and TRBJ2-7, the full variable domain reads GAGVSQTPSNKVTEKGKYVELRCDPISGHTALYWYRQSLGQGPEFLIYFQGTGAADDSGLPNDRFFAVRPEGSVSTLKIQRTERGDSAVYLCASSQNPGQAYEQYFGPGTRLTVT.

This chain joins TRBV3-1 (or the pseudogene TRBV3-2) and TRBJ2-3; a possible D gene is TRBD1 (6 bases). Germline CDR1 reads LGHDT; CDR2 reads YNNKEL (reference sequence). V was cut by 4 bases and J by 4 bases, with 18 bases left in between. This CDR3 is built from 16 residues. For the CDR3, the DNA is TGTGCCAGCAGCCCAGACCACAGGGCAAGACCAGATACGCAGTATTTT. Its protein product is CASSPDHRARPDTQYF.

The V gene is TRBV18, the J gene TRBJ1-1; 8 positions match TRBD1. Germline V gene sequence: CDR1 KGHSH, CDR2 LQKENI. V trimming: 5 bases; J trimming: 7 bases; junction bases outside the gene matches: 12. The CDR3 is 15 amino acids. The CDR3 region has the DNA TGTGCCAGCTCAACCGCACTGACAGGGGAGGGTGAAGCTTTCTTT. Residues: CASSTALTGEGEAFF.

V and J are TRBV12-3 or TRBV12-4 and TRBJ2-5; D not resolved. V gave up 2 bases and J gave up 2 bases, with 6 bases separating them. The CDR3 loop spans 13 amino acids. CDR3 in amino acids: CASSLHSQETQYF. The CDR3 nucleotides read TGTGCCAGCAGTTTACACAGTCAAGAGACCCAGTACTTC.

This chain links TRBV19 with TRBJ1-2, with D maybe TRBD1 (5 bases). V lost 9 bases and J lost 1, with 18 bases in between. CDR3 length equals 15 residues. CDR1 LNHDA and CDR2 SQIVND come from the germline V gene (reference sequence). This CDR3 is CASSTFDSYNYGYTF. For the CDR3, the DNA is TGTGCCAGCTCGACCTTCGACAGCTATAACTATGGCTACACCTTC.

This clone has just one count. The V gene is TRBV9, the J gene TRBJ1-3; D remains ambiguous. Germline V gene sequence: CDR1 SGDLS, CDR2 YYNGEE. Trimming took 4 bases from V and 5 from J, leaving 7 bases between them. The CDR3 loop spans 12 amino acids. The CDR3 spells CASSHDRNTIYF. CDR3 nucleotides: TGTGCCAGCAGCCACGACAGAAACACCATATATTTT.

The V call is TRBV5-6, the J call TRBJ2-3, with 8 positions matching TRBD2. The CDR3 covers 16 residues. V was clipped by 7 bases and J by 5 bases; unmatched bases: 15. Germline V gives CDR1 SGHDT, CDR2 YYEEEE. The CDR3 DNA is TGTGCCAGCGACCTCCCGATCGGGGGGGGCCGAGATACGCAGTATTTT. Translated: CASDLPIGGGRDTQYF. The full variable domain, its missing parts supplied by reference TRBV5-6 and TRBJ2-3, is DAGVTQSPTHLIKTRGQQVTLRCSPKSGHDTVSWYQQALGQGPQFIFQYYEEEERQRGNFPDRFSGHQFPNYSSELNVNALLLGDSALYLCASDLPIGGGRDTQYFGPGTRLTVL.

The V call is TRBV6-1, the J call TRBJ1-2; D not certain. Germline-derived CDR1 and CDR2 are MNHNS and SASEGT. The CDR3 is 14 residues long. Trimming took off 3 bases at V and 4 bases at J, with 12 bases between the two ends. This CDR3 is CASSEYGPSYGYTF. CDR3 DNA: TGTGCCAGCAGTGAGTACGGTCCGAGCTATGGCTACACCTTC.

The chain's CDR3 is CAWNRGHEQYF. The CDR3 DNA sequence: TGTGCCTGGAACAGGGGTCACGAGCAGTACTTC. The chain recombines TRBV30 with TRBJ2-7; 7 positions agree with TRBD1. Germline V gene lookup returns CDR1 GTSNPN and CDR2 SVGIG (reference sequence). The CDR3 length is 11 residues. The V gene end was trimmed by 4 bases and the J gene end by 5 bases; junction bases not matched to a gene: 2.

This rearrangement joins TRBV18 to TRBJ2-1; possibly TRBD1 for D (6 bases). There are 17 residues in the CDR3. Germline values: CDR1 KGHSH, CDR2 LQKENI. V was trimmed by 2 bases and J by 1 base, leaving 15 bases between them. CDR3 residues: CASSPFAGESSYNEQFF. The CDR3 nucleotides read TGTGCCAGCTCACCATTTGCAGGGGAATCTTCCTACAATGAGCAGTTCTTC.

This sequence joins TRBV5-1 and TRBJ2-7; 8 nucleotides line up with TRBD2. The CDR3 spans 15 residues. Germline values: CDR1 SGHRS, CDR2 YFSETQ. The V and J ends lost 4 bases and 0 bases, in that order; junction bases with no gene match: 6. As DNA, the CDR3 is TGCGCCAGCAGCAAAGCGGGGGCCCCCTCCTACGAGCAGTACTTC. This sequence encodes CASSKAGAPSYEQYF.

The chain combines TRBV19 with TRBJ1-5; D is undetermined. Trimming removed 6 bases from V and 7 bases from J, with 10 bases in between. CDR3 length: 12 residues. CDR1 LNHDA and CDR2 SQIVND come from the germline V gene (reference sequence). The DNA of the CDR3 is TGTGCCAGTAGCTGGGCTGGCCAGCCCCAGCATTTT. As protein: CASSWAGQPQHF.

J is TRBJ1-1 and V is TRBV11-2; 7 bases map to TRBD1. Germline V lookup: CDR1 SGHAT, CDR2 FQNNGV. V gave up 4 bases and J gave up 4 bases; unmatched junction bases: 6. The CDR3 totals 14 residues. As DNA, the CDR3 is TGTGCCAGCAGCTCGAACAGGGGTAGCACTGAAGCTTTCTTT. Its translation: CASSSNRGSTEAFF.

The CDR3 DNA is TGTGCCAGCAGCCTCCAGGCGGGGGTATCTGGAAACACCATATATTTT. Translation gives CASSLQAGVSGNTIYF. The gene calls are TRBV3-1 (or the pseudogene TRBV3-2) and TRBJ1-3; the D gene is possibly TRBD1 (5 bases). Trimming left V 4 bases short and J 1 base short, with 14 bases between. The germline CDR1 and CDR2 sequences are LGHDT and YNNKEL (reference sequence). This CDR3 region has 16 residues.

The CDR3 sequence is CASSLAGPNGYTF. CDR3 nucleotide sequence: TGCGCCAGCAGCTTGGCAGGGCCCAATGGCTACACCTTC. This chain connects TRBV5-1 to TRBJ1-2, with D perhaps TRBD1 (5 bases). The CDR3 spans 13 residues. V was pared by 0 bases and J by 6 bases, with 9 bases between. The germline V gene has CDR1 SGHRS and CDR2 YFSETQ.

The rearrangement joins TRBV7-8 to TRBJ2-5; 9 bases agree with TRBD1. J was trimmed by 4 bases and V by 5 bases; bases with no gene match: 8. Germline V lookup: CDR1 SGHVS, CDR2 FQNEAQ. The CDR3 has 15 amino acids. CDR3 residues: CASSPGTGFGETQYF. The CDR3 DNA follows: TGTGCCAGCAGCCCCGGGACAGGGTTTGGAGAGACCCAGTACTTC.

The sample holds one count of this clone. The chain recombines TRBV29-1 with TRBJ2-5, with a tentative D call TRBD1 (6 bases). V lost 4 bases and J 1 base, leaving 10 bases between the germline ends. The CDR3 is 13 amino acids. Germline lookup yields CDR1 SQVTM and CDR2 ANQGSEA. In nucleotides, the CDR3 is TGCAGCGTTGTAGGACAGCTCCAAGAGACCCAGTACTTC. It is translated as CSVVGQLQETQYF.

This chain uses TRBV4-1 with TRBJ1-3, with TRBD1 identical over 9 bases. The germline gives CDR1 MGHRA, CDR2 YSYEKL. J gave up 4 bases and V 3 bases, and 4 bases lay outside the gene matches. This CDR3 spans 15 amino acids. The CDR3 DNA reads TGCGCCAGCAGCCAGGACAGGGGAATAGGAAACACCATATATTTT. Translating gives CASSQDRGIGNTIYF.

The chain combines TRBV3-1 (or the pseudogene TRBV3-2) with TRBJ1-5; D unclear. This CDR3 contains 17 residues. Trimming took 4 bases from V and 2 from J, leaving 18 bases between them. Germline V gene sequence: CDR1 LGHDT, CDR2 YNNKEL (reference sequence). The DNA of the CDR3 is TGTGCCAGCAGCCGTGGCCCCAGCCAAAGCGGCAATCAGCCCCAGCATTTT. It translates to CASSRGPSQSGNQPQHF.

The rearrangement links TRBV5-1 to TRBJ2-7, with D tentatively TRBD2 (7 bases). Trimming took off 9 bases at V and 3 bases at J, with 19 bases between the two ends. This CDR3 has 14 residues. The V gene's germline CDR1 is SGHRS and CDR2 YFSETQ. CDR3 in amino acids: CANTRGGHRYEQYF. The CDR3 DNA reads TGCGCCAACACGAGGGGGGGACACCGCTACGAGCAGTACTTC.

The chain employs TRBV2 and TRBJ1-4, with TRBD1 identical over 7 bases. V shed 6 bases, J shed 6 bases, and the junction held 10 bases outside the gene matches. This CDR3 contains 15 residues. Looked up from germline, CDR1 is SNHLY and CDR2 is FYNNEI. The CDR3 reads CASRAQGLYDEKLFF. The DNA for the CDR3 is TGTGCCAGCAGGGCACAGGGGCTTTATGATGAAAAACTGTTTTTT.

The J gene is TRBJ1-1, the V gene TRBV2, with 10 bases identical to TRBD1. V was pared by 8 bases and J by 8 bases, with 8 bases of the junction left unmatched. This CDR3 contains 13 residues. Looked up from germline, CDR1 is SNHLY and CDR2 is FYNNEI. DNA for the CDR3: TGTGCCAGCGGGGACAGGGGAAGTTTCGAAGCTTTCTTT. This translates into CASGDRGSFEAFF.

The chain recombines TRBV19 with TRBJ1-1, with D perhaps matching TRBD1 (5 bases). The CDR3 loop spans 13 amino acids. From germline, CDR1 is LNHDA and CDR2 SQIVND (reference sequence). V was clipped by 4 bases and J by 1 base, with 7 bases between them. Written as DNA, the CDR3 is TGTGCCAGTAGTAACGGACAGAACACTGAAGCTTTCTTT. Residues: CASSNGQNTEAFF.